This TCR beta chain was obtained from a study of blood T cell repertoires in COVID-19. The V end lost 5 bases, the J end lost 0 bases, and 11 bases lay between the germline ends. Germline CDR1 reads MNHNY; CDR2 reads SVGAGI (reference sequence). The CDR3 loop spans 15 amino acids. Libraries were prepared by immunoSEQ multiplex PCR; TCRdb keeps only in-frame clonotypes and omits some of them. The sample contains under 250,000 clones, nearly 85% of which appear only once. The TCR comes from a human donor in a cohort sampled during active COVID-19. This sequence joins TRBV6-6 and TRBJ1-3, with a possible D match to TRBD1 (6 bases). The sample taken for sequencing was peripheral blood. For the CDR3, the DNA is TGTGCCAGCAGTCTACAGGGCAGCTCTGGAAACACCATATATTTT. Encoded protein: CASSLQGSSGNTIYF.